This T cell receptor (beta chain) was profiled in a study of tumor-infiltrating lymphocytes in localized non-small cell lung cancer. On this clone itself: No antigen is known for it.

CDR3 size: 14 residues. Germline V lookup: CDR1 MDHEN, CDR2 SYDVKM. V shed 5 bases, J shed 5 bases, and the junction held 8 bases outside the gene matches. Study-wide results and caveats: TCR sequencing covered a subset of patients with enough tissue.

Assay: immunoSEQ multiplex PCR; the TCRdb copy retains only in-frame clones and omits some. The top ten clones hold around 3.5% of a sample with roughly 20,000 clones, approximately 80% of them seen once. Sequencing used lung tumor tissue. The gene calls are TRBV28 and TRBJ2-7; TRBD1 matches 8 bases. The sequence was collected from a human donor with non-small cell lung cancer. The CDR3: CASSRTGYPNEQYF. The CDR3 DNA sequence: TGTGCCAGCAGTCGGACAGGGTACCCCAACGAGCAGTACTTC. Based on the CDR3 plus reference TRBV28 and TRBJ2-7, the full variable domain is DVKVTQSSRYLVKRTGEKVFLECVQDMDHENMFWYRQDPGLGLRLIYFSYDVKMKEKGDIPEGYSVSREKKERFSLILESASTNQTSMYLCASSRTGYPNEQYFGPGTRLTVT.